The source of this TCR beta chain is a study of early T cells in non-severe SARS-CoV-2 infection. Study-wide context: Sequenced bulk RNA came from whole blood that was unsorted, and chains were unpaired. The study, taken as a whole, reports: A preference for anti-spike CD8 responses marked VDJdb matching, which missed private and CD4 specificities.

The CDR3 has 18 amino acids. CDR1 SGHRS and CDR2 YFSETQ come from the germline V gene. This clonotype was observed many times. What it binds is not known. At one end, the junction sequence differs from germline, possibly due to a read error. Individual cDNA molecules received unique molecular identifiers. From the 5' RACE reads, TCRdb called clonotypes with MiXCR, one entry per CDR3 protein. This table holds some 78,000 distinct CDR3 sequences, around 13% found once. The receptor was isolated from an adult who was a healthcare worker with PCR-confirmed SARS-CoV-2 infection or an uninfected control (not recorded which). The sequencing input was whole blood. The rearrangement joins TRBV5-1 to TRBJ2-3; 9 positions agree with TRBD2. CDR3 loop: CASSYLAGADPSTDTQFF. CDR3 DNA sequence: TGCGCCAGCAGCTATTTAGCGGGGGCCGACCCTAGCACAGATACGCAGTTTTTT.